These 9 T cell receptor beta chains originate from one sample sequenced in a study of glioma-infiltrating T cells after dendritic cell vaccination. Profiling relied on immunoSEQ multiplex PCR, and the TCRdb table lists in-frame clones only, not all of them. The sample has 80,000 to 95,000 clones, more than 75% seen once. Material: blood, obtained before dendritic cell vaccination. The source is a human donor with glioblastoma.

As regards this clone: The sample carries other DNA sequences with the same CDR3. V usage is TRBV29-1 and J usage is TRBJ2-2; perhaps TRBD2 as D (6 bases). Germline assignment: CDR1 SQVTM and CDR2 ANQGSEA. Trimming stripped 5 bases from V and 0 bases from J, with 16 bases between. The CDR3 totals 16 residues. CDR3: CSVRGAGSANTGELFF. The CDR3 DNA follows: TGCAGCGTTCGTGGGGCCGGGAGCGCGAACACCGGGGAGCTGTTTTTT.

The CDR3 DNA reads TGTGCCAGCAGCTTCGGACAGGGACGGGGGGAAAACATTCAGTACTTC. Amino acids: CASSFGQGRGENIQYF. The chain uses TRBV7-9 and TRBJ2-4, with D possibly matching TRBD1 (8 bases). This CDR3 region has 16 residues. The ends were cut back, 3 bases at V and 5 bases at J, with 17 bases in the middle. Germline V CDR1 and CDR2: SEHNR, FQNEAQ (reference sequence).

CDR3 nucleotides: TGTGCCAGCAGCCACCCTCAGGGGGCTGGTGAGACCCAGTACTTC. Amino acid sequence: CASSHPQGAGETQYF. This chain connects TRBV4-2 to TRBJ2-5, with 8 bases aligning to TRBD1. This CDR3 comprises 15 residues. V gave up 3 bases and J gave up 5 bases; unmatched junction bases: 8. Germline V CDR1 and CDR2: LGHNA, YNFKEQ.

The rearrangement joins TRBV5-4 to TRBJ2-7; 11 nucleotides align to TRBD2. Trimming took 5 bases from V and 2 from J; bases not matched to a gene: 9. The CDR3 has 16 residues. Germline CDR1 reads SGHNT; CDR2 reads YYREEE (reference sequence). DNA for the CDR3: TGTGCCAGCAGTTCTACTAGCGGGGGAGGCCCCTACGAGCAGTACTTC. This sequence encodes CASSSTSGGGPYEQYF. Combining the CDR3 with reference TRBV5-4 and TRBJ2-7 gives the whole variable domain ETGVTQSPTHLIKTRGQQVTLRCSSQSGHNTVSWYQQALGQGPQFIFQYYREEENGRGNFPPRFSGLQFPNYSSELNVNALELDDSALYLCASSSTSGGGPYEQYFGPGTRLTVT.

The chain couples TRBV25-1 to TRBJ2-6; 8 bases are shared with TRBD1. The CDR3 has 16 amino acids. V dropped 8 bases and J dropped 0; count of bases not matched to a gene: 6. Germline values: CDR1 MGHDK, CDR2 SYGVNS. CDR3 nucleotides: TGTGCCAGCGTGGGACAGGCCTCCTCTGGGGCCAACGTCCTGACTTTC. Its translation is CASVGQASSGANVLTF.

V gene TRBV7-9 combines with J gene TRBJ2-5, with D maybe TRBD1 (6 bases). Germline CDR1 reads SEHNR; CDR2 reads FQNEAQ (reference sequence). Trimming took off 2 bases at V and 5 bases at J, with 9 bases between the two ends. CDR3 length: 13 residues. The CDR3 DNA reads TGTGCCAGCAGCTTATCAGGGGATGAGACCCAGTACTTC. Translating it yields CASSLSGDETQYF.

This chain links TRBV6-4 with TRBJ2-7; tentative D call: TRBD1 (6 bases). The V end was cut by 8 bases, the J end by 0 bases, with 8 bases between. The CDR3 runs 12 residues. Germline V gene sequence: CDR1 MRHNA, CDR2 SNTAGT. CDR3 sequence (DNA): TGTGCCAGCTTGACAGGCTCCTACGAGCAGTACTTC. It yields the protein CASLTGSYEQYF.

In this sample, this clone turned up a few times. The gene calls are TRBV5-1 and TRBJ1-1; D remains unclear. The germline CDR1 and CDR2 sequences are SGHRS and YFSETQ. The CDR3 has 15 amino acids. Between the trimmed V and J ends, which lost 6 bases and 1 base, there was a span of 16 bases. CDR3 amino acids: CASTETRRWNTEAFF. In nucleotides, the CDR3 is TGCGCCAGCACCGAGACTCGTAGGTGGAACACTGAAGCTTTCTTT.

V usage is TRBV6-5 and J usage is TRBJ2-2; D is possibly TRBD1 (5 bases). V was cut by 6 bases and J by 0 bases, with 8 bases left in between. This CDR3 comprises 14 residues. Germline lookup yields CDR1 MNHEY and CDR2 SVGAGI. The CDR3: CASRRQSNTGELFF. As DNA, the CDR3 is TGTGCCAGCAGGCGACAGTCGAACACCGGGGAGCTGTTTTTT.